This T cell receptor beta chain is drawn from a study of CD8+CD57+ T cells in acquired aplastic anemia. Study details: Yields of DNA that came from sorted CD4+ and CD8+ cells averaged 3.2 ug. Study findings and constraints: Around 27 was the count of CD8+ CDR3 sequences that patients shared with controls.

In regard to this clonotype: Its antigen remains unknown.

Researchers used genomic DNA as the template to profile TCR beta VDJ and CDR3. TCRdb re-derived calls from the reads in MiXCR, one entry per CDR3 protein. The table shows roughly 100,000 distinct CDR3 sequences, with around 62% occurring only once. In patients chosen for sequencing, flow cytometry had shown CD8+CD57+ cell expansion. Everyone among the patients had severe acquired aplastic anemia. The blood sampling took place in patients who had so far received no therapy. The receptor comes from a human donor with aplastic anemia. Sequencing used sorted CD4+, CD8+, or CD8+CD57+ T cells (not recorded which) from PBMCs.

The CDR3, as DNA: TGTGCCAGCAGTAACACAGGGAGGGCTTTCTTT. Translation: CASSNTGRAFF. This chain connects TRBV6-6 to TRBJ1-1; D may be TRBD1 (6 bases). Germline V gene data show CDR1 as MNHNY and CDR2 as SVGAGI (reference sequence). Trimming took 5 bases from V and 11 from J, leaving 12 bases between them. This CDR3 spans 11 amino acids.